The rows below give T cell receptor beta chains drawn from one sample of a study of T-cell reconstitution after alpha-beta-depleted transplantation in children. TCRdb analysed the PCR reads with MiXCR anew, one entry per CDR3 protein. This sample has about 120,000 distinct CDR3 sequences, with more than 20% found just once. The input for sequencing was PBMCs, mostly from graft donor cells, taken 180 days after TCRalphabeta/CD19-depleted stem cell transplant. The receptors derive from a male patient aged 2 to 10 who had a stem cell transplant for chronic granulomatous disease, so the T cells may come from the graft donor. The CDR3 runs from the conserved cysteine through the conserved F or W. The D gene is left open where the match is weak. The size entry is marked missing in some rows and otherwise reads once, few, many or a size class.

>few|.|TRBJ2-1|TRBV5-1
TGCGCCAGCAGCTTGTCGCAGGGGGGTGAGCAGTTCTTC
CASSLSQGGEQFF
>.|TRBD2|TRBJ2-1|TRBV6-1
TGTGCCAGCACTATAAAGGGACTAGCGGGCTCCAATGAGCAGTTCTTC
CASTIKGLAGSNEQFF
>many|.|TRBJ2-1|TRBV12-3/TRBV12-4
TGTGCCAGCAGGTTTCAGGGCTCCTACAATGAGCAGTTCTTC
CASRFQGSYNEQFF
>many|TRBD1|TRBJ2-3|TRBV3-1
TGTGCCAGCAACCACGGGACAGGGTCAGATACGCAGTATTTT
CASNHGTGSDTQYF
>once|.|TRBJ2-1|TRBV9
TGTGCCAGCAGCCCCCAGGGCAGTAGGGGCTACAATGAGCAGTTCTTC
CASSPQGSRGYNEQFF
>many|TRBD1|TRBJ2-6|TRBV5-1
TGCGCCAGCAGCGTACAGGGGAACGTCCTGACTTTC
CASSVQGNVLTF
>few|TRBD1|TRBJ2-6|TRBV5-1
TGCGCCAGCACCCGGACAGGGGGCTTCTCTGGGGCCAACGTCCTGACTTTC
CASTRTGGFSGANVLTF
>.|.|TRBJ1-1|TRBV20-1
TGCAGTGCTAGAGATGGGGACCGATCACCCATGAACACTGAAGCTTTCTTT
CSARDGDRSPMNTEAFF
>few|TRBD1|TRBJ2-1|TRBV24-1
TGTGCCACCAGTGATTTAATAAAGGGGGCTGAGCAGTTCTTC
CATSDLIKGAEQFF
>few|.|TRBJ2-7|TRBV27
TGTGCCAGCAGTTTAGAGGGTCACTACGAGCAGTACTTC
CASSLEGHYEQYF
>.|TRBD1|TRBJ1-2|TRBV29-1
TGCAGCGTTGAAGATAAGGACAGGGGGGGTCATGGCTACACCTTC
CSVEDKDRGGHGYTF
>many|TRBD2|TRBJ2-6|TRBV11-2
TGTGCCAGCAGCTTAAGGACTAGCGAATTTCTCTCTGGGGCCAACGTCCTGACTTTC
CASSLRTSEFLSGANVLTF
>few|.|TRBJ1-1|TRBV18
TGTGCCAGCTCACCCGGAGCACGTATGAACACTGAAGCTTTCTTT
CASSPGARMNTEAFF
>.|.|TRBJ1-1|TRBV5-1
TGCGCCAGCAAAGGGTTGGGGGGGGGGAACACTGAAGCTTTCTTT
CASKGLGGGNTEAFF
>.|.|TRBJ1-1|TRBV7-2
TGTGCCAGCAGCTTCCCCAACACTGAAGCTTTCTTT
CASSFPNTEAFF
>few|.|TRBJ2-1|TRBV5-6
TGTGCCAGCAGACCGTCCTTATACAATGAGCAGTTCTTC
CASRPSLYNEQFF
>many|.|TRBJ2-3|TRBV20-1
TGCAGTGCTCCGAATCTAGCGACTAGCACAGATACGCAGTATTTT
CSAPNLATSTDTQYF
>few|.|TRBJ2-5|TRBV7-8
TGTGCCAGCAGCCCAGCGGACAGTGGAGAGACCCAGTACTTC
CASSPADSGETQYF
>many|.|TRBJ2-7|TRBV7-9
TGTGCCAGCAGCTTAGTTGGGGACTCCAGCTCCTACGAGCAGTACTTC
CASSLVGDSSSYEQYF
>many|TRBD2|TRBJ2-7|TRBV5-6
TGTGCCAGCAGCTCCGGGACTAGCGGGGACGAGCAGTACTTC
CASSSGTSGDEQYF
>.|TRBD2|TRBJ2-3|TRBV7-2
TGTGCCAGCAGCATTAGCGGGGGGTTCACAGATACGCAGTATTTT
CASSISGGFTDTQYF
>many|.|TRBJ1-2|TRBV20-1
TGCAGTGCTAGAGGACGAGACTCAAGGACCTATGGCTACACCTTC
CSARGRDSRTYGYTF
>many|.|TRBJ1-6|TRBV3-1
TGTGCCAGCAGCCAAGATAATTCACCCCTCCACTTT
CASSQDNSPLHF
>.|TRBD1|TRBJ2-3|TRBV27
TGTGCCAGCAGTTTACGGACAGGGTTCACAGATACGCAGTATTTT
CASSLRTGFTDTQYF
>.|.|TRBJ2-2|TRBV5-1
TGCGCCAGCAGCCCGGAGGGAGGAGGCACCGGGGAGCTGTTTTTT
CASSPEGGGTGELFF
>.|TRBD2|TRBJ2-1|TRBV27
TGTGCCAGCAGTTTACGGGCTAGCGGGAGGGCCAATGAGCAGTTCTTC
CASSLRASGRANEQFF
>.|.|TRBJ2-2|TRBV7-2
TGTGCCAGCAGCTTAAGTCGTAGCCCCCTTACCGGGGAGCTGTTTTTT
CASSLSRSPLTGELFF
>few|.|TRBJ2-3|TRBV9
TGTGCCAGCAGCGTAGGGACACTGGTTAGCACAGATACGCAGTATTTT
CASSVGTLVSTDTQYF
>.|TRBD2|TRBJ2-5|TRBV29-1
TGCAGCGTTACCCTAGCGGGAGTGGGGGAGACCCAGTACTTC
CSVTLAGVGETQYF
>.|.|TRBJ2-1|TRBV11-2
TGTGCCAGCAGCTTGGGGCTGACAATCGGCAATGAGCAGTTCTTC
CASSLGLTIGNEQFF
>.|TRBD2|TRBJ2-7|TRBV20-1
TGCAGTGCTTCCGGGACTACCAACTACGAGCAGTACTTC
CSASGTTNYEQYF
>many|.|TRBJ1-1|TRBV7-2
TGTGCCAGCAGCTTAGCAGGGCGGGGGAGCACTGAAGCTTTCTTT
CASSLAGRGSTEAFF
>once|.|TRBJ1-2|TRBV7-6
TGTGCCAGCAGCTTGCCGGGAACCTATGGCTACACCTTC
CASSLPGTYGYTF
>.|TRBD1|TRBJ2-7|TRBV7-9
TGTGCCAGCAGCCCCGGGACAGGGTTCTTCTACGAGCAGTACTTC
CASSPGTGFFYEQYF
>.|TRBD2|TRBJ2-1|TRBV5-1
TGCGCCAGCAGCCCGGGGACTAGCCGCGACAATGAGCAGTTCTTC
CASSPGTSRDNEQFF
>few|.|TRBJ2-7|TRBV9
TGTGCCAGCAGCGTAGAAGGGAGGCGGGAGCAGTACTTC
CASSVEGRREQYF
>many|TRBD2|TRBJ2-7|TRBV11-2
TGTGCCAGTACTAGCGGGAAAGTTCGGTACGAGCAGTACTTC
CASTSGKVRYEQYF
>few|.|TRBJ1-2|TRBV20-1
TGCAGTGCTAGAGATCGAGAAATTTACTATGGCTACACCTTC
CSARDREIYYGYTF
>many|.|TRBJ2-5|TRBV28
TGTGCCAGCAGTTTTCTTGCGGGGCTCGGGGAGACCCAGTACTTC
CASSFLAGLGETQYF
>many|.|TRBJ1-1|TRBV6-5
TGTGCCAGCAGCCTAGACGGGGCGTTAACTGAAGCTTTCTTT
CASSLDGALTEAFF
>many|.|TRBJ2-7|TRBV20-1
TGCAGTGCTAGACCTGTACGGGGCCCCTACGAGCAGTACTTC
CSARPVRGPYEQYF
>.|TRBD1|TRBJ2-7|TRBV6-4
TGTGCCAGCAGTGACTTATGCCGGGACAGGGGGCGTTTCTACGAGCAGTACTTC
CASSDLCRDRGRFYEQYF
>many|.|TRBJ2-5|TRBV27
TGTGCCAGCAGTTTAAGGGTCGGGCAAGAGACCCAGTACTTC
CASSLRVGQETQYF
>many|TRBD2|TRBJ2-1|TRBV27
TGTGCCAGCAGTCTCATCCATCTAGCGGGAGGGCCTTCCTACAATGAGCAGTTCTTC
CASSLIHLAGGPSYNEQFF
>.|.|TRBJ2-7|TRBV12-2
TGTGCAAGTCGCTCCGGAGTTGGGGGACAGGGTTTCTACGAGCAGTACTTC
CASRSGVGGQGFYEQYF
>many|.|TRBJ1-3|TRBV20-1
TGCAGTGCTAGAGATCAACAGGTGGCTGGAAACACCATATATTTT
CSARDQQVAGNTIYF
>few|.|TRBJ1-4|TRBV5-1
TGCGCCAGTGCCCCGGGGTCAACTAATGAAAAACTGTTTTTT
CASAPGSTNEKLFF
>few|.|TRBJ2-5|TRBV7-7
TGTGCCAGCAGCTTAGGACTGGGAGGGGGAGGTCAAGAGACCCAGTACTTC
CASSLGLGGGGQETQYF
>many|TRBD1|TRBJ1-4|TRBV12-3/TRBV12-4
TGTGCCAGCAGAAGGACAGGCCCCCATGAAAAACTGTTTTTT
CASRRTGPHEKLFF
>many|TRBD1|TRBJ2-7|TRBV20-1
TGCAGTGCGGCGGACAGGGGAAGGGACGAGCAGTACTTC
CSAADRGRDEQYF
>many|.|TRBJ2-2|TRBV29-1
TGCAGCGTGGCGAGGGCCCCGAACACCGGGGAGCTGTTTTTT
CSVARAPNTGELFF
>many|TRBD1|TRBJ1-4|TRBV7-9
TGTGCCAGCAGCTTAGCAGCAGGGGGTGAAAAACTGTTTTTT
CASSLAAGGEKLFF
>.|TRBD1|TRBJ2-7|TRBV6-1
TGTGCCAGCACCCTCAACAGGGGCCCACCCTACGAGCAGTACTTC
CASTLNRGPPYEQYF
>many|TRBD2|TRBJ2-7|TRBV7-9
TGTGCCAGCAGCTTAGTGGTGGGACTAAAGACTTACGAGCAGTACTTC
CASSLVVGLKTYEQYF
>.|TRBD2|TRBJ2-3|TRBV5-1
TGCGCCAGCAGCTTGGGTACGGGAGGGCCGCCAGATACGCAGTATTTT
CASSLGTGGPPDTQYF
>.|.|TRBJ2-1|TRBV7-6
TGTGCCAGCAGCTTAGGATCCTTTCCGGACTACACCTACAATGAGCAGTTCTTC
CASSLGSFPDYTYNEQFF
>many|TRBD2|TRBJ2-1|TRBV6-5
TGTGCCAGCACCTCACAAAAAGGGACTAGTTACAATGAGCAGTTCTTC
CASTSQKGTSYNEQFF